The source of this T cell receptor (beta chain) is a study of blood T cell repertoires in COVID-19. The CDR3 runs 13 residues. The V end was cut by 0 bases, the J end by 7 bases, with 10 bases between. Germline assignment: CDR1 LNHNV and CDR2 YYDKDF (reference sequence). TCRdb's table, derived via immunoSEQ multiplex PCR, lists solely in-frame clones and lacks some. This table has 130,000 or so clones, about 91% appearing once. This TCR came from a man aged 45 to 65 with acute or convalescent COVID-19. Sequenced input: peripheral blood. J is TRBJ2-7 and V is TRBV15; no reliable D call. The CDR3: CATSRDERREQYF. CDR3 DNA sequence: TGTGCCACCAGCAGAGATGAGCGTAGGGAGCAGTACTTC.